The rows below give T cell receptor beta chains drawn from one sample of a study of cytomegalovirus exposure and HLA in healthy donors. Assay used: immunoSEQ multiplex PCR; TCRdb lists only in-frame clones, some missing. The data contain over 75,000 clones, less than 10% of them singletons. Sequencing input: PBMCs. These receptor sequences come from a man aged 45-65 years in good health and CMV-seropositive. Both conserved end residues are part of each CDR3. The order of the fields is clone size, J gene, D gene, V gene, CDR3 protein, CDR3 DNA. D genes are given only for firm matches. Expanded clones get a size class; other rows say once, few or many, or leave the size out.

abundance: -
j_gene: TRBJ2-7
d_gene: TRBD2
v_gene: TRBV5-1
CDR3aa: CASSPWTSGYGEQYF
CDR3nt: TGCGCCAGCAGCCCATGGACTAGCGGGTATGGCGAGCAGTACTTC

abundance: few
j_gene: TRBJ2-1
d_gene: TRBD2
v_gene: TRBV5-4
CDR3aa: CASSAGLAGGLEQFF
CDR3nt: TGTGCCAGCAGCGCGGGACTAGCGGGAGGTCTTGAGCAGTTCTTC

abundance: few
j_gene: TRBJ2-1
d_gene: TRBD1
v_gene: TRBV10-1
CDR3aa: CASSDTDRGVYNEQFF
CDR3nt: TGCGCCAGCAGTGATACGGACAGGGGCGTTTACAATGAGCAGTTCTTC

abundance: few
j_gene: TRBJ1-2
d_gene: -
v_gene: TRBV7-8
CDR3aa: CASSLAPGGYGYTF
CDR3nt: TGTGCCAGCAGCTTAGCGCCAGGAGGATATGGCTACACCTTC

abundance: few
j_gene: TRBJ2-2
d_gene: TRBD2
v_gene: TRBV10-3
CDR3aa: CAISDASGANTGELFF
CDR3nt: TGTGCCATCAGTGACGCTAGCGGGGCGAACACCGGGGAGCTGTTTTTT

abundance: -
j_gene: TRBJ1-4
d_gene: TRBD1
v_gene: TRBV5-1
CDR3aa: CASSLAGTVNEKLFF
CDR3nt: TGCGCCAGCAGCTTGGCCGGGACAGTTAATGAAAAACTGTTTTTT

abundance: -
j_gene: TRBJ2-7
d_gene: TRBD2
v_gene: TRBV7-2
CDR3aa: CASSETSGSYEQYF
CDR3nt: TGTGCCAGCAGTGAGACTAGCGGGAGTTACGAGCAGTACTTC

abundance: few
j_gene: TRBJ2-3
d_gene: -
v_gene: TRBV19
CDR3aa: CASGPGRSDTQYF
CDR3nt: TGTGCCAGTGGGCCAGGGCGATCAGATACGCAGTATTTT

abundance: -
j_gene: TRBJ2-5
d_gene: TRBD1
v_gene: TRBV9
CDR3aa: CASSVGGTGGYSWETQYF
CDR3nt: TGTGCCAGCAGCGTAGGCGGGACAGGGGGATACTCTTGGGAGACCCAGTACTTC

abundance: -
j_gene: TRBJ2-3
d_gene: TRBD2
v_gene: TRBV2
CDR3aa: CASATSGRVNTQYF
CDR3nt: TGTGCCAGCGCAACTAGCGGGAGGGTGAATACGCAGTATTTT

abundance: -
j_gene: TRBJ2-2
d_gene: TRBD1
v_gene: TRBV11-2
CDR3aa: CASSTRQGGTGELFF
CDR3nt: TGTGCCAGCAGCACCCGACAGGGGGGGACCGGGGAGCTGTTTTTT

abundance: few
j_gene: TRBJ1-5
d_gene: TRBD1
v_gene: TRBV6-6
CDR3aa: CASTIGQGAAGTQHF
CDR3nt: TGTGCCAGCACCATCGGACAGGGAGCGGCAGGGACCCAGCATTTT

abundance: few
j_gene: TRBJ2-5
d_gene: TRBD2
v_gene: TRBV6-5
CDR3aa: CASSYIAGEETQYF
CDR3nt: TGTGCCAGCAGTTATATAGCGGGAGAAGAGACCCAGTACTTC

abundance: few
j_gene: TRBJ2-7
d_gene: TRBD1
v_gene: TRBV7-3
CDR3aa: CASSLTWTGPYEQYF
CDR3nt: TGTGCCAGCAGCCTTACCTGGACAGGGCCCTACGAGCAGTACTTC

abundance: -
j_gene: TRBJ2-7
d_gene: -
v_gene: TRBV28
CDR3aa: CASTESRPGAEQYF
CDR3nt: TGTGCCAGCACCGAATCTAGGCCAGGGGCCGAGCAGTACTTC

abundance: -
j_gene: TRBJ2-7
d_gene: TRBD1
v_gene: TRBV27
CDR3aa: CASSGDRAYEQYF
CDR3nt: TGTGCCAGCAGTGGGGACAGGGCCTACGAGCAGTACTTC

abundance: -
j_gene: TRBJ2-1
d_gene: -
v_gene: TRBV7-3
CDR3aa: CASSLAGWGNEQFF
CDR3nt: TGTGCCAGCAGCTTAGCGGGATGGGGCAATGAGCAGTTCTTC

abundance: -
j_gene: TRBJ1-2
d_gene: TRBD1
v_gene: TRBV9
CDR3aa: CASSEYGQGAGGYTF
CDR3nt: TGTGCCAGCAGCGAGTATGGACAGGGGGCAGGAGGCTACACCTTC

abundance: -
j_gene: TRBJ2-1
d_gene: TRBD2
v_gene: TRBV27
CDR3aa: CASSFVSGRMNEQFF
CDR3nt: TGTGCCAGCAGTTTTGTGAGCGGGAGGATGAATGAGCAGTTCTTC

abundance: -
j_gene: TRBJ2-5
d_gene: TRBD1
v_gene: TRBV7-9
CDR3aa: CASSFDRAQETQYF
CDR3nt: TGTGCCAGCAGCTTCGACAGGGCCCAAGAGACCCAGTACTTC

abundance: -
j_gene: TRBJ1-5
d_gene: -
v_gene: TRBV10-3
CDR3aa: CAISESIGGQPQHF
CDR3nt: TGTGCCATCAGTGAGTCGATAGGGGGACAGCCCCAGCATTTT

abundance: -
j_gene: TRBJ1-1
d_gene: -
v_gene: TRBV9
CDR3aa: CASSVGSGPGGTEAFF
CDR3nt: TGTGCCAGCAGCGTAGGCTCCGGCCCCGGCGGCACTGAAGCTTTCTTT

abundance: -
j_gene: TRBJ2-7
d_gene: TRBD2
v_gene: TRBV11-2
CDR3aa: CASSLGLGVAEQYF
CDR3nt: TGTGCCAGCAGCTTGGGACTAGGTGTTGCCGAGCAGTACTTC

abundance: -
j_gene: TRBJ1-4
d_gene: TRBD1
v_gene: TRBV7-9
CDR3aa: CASSLKGAGEKLFF
CDR3nt: TGTGCCAGCAGCTTAAAGGGGGCAGGGGAAAAACTGTTTTTT

abundance: -
j_gene: TRBJ2-3
d_gene: -
v_gene: TRBV6-1
CDR3aa: CASSGTSLSTDTQYF
CDR3nt: TGTGCCAGCAGTGGCACTAGCTTGAGCACAGATACGCAGTATTTT

abundance: -
j_gene: TRBJ2-3
d_gene: TRBD1
v_gene: TRBV5-1
CDR3aa: CASSYQDRGDTDTQYF
CDR3nt: TGCGCCAGCAGTTACCAGGACAGGGGCGACACAGATACGCAGTATTTT

abundance: -
j_gene: TRBJ1-4
d_gene: -
v_gene: TRBV29-1
CDR3aa: CSAVLVNEKLFF
CDR3nt: TGCAGCGCCGTTTTAGTAAATGAAAAACTGTTTTTT

abundance: -
j_gene: TRBJ1-1
d_gene: -
v_gene: TRBV11-2
CDR3aa: CASSLEISGTPPEAFF
CDR3nt: TGTGCCAGCAGCTTAGAGATTTCAGGAACCCCCCCTGAAGCTTTCTTT

abundance: few
j_gene: TRBJ2-7
d_gene: -
v_gene: TRBV20-1
CDR3aa: CSAGLEYEQYF
CDR3nt: TGCAGTGCGGGGCTCGAATACGAGCAGTACTTC

abundance: few
j_gene: TRBJ2-3
d_gene: -
v_gene: TRBV11-2
CDR3aa: CASSLNPFSTDTQYF
CDR3nt: TGTGCCAGCAGCCTAAACCCATTTAGCACAGATACGCAGTATTTT

abundance: -
j_gene: TRBJ1-2
d_gene: -
v_gene: TRBV7-9
CDR3aa: CASSLERGNYGYTF
CDR3nt: TGTGCCAGCAGCTTAGAAAGGGGGAACTATGGCTACACCTTC

abundance: few
j_gene: TRBJ2-7
d_gene: TRBD2
v_gene: TRBV7-9
CDR3aa: CASSIGLASSYEQYF
CDR3nt: TGTGCCAGCAGCATCGGACTAGCGAGCTCCTACGAGCAGTACTTC

abundance: -
j_gene: TRBJ2-1
d_gene: TRBD2
v_gene: TRBV5-1
CDR3aa: CASSLVVSGNAEQFF
CDR3nt: TGCGCCAGCAGCTTGGTTGTTAGCGGGAATGCTGAGCAGTTCTTC

abundance: -
j_gene: TRBJ2-1
d_gene: -
v_gene: TRBV5-1
CDR3aa: CASSGGGGSSYEQFF
CDR3nt: TGCGCCAGCAGTGGAGGGGGGGGTTCCAGCTATGAGCAGTTCTTC

abundance: few
j_gene: TRBJ2-5
d_gene: -
v_gene: TRBV5-6
CDR3aa: CASSQDYGETQYF
CDR3nt: TGTGCCAGCAGCCAGGACTACGGGGAGACCCAGTACTTC